This passage covers 11 T cell receptor beta chains from one sample sequenced in a study of Graves' ophthalmopathy and Graves' hyperthyroidism. Amplified TCR beta CDR3 regions were obtained using RNA transcripts as template. Investigators did first-round RT-PCR with HTBI primers, then second-round multiplex PCR. TCRdb itself ran the multiplex PCR reads through MiXCR, one entry per CDR3 protein. The table lists over 45,000 distinct CDR3 sequences, around 48% of them singletons. The sequencing input was peripheral blood. These receptors came from an adult man with Graves' ophthalmopathy.

Of note for this clonotype: Lacking the conserved final phenylalanine or tryptophan, this CDR3 likely reflects a read error. The rearrangement uses TRBV4-2 and TRBJ1-3; tentatively, D is TRBD1 (5 bases). V lost 1 base and J lost 7, with 11 bases in between. This CDR3 contains 14 residues. Germline lookup yields CDR1 LGHNA and CDR2 YNFKEQ. CDR3 sequence (DNA): TGTGCCAGCAGCCAAGCACGGGGGGGGAACACCATATATTAT. Translated: CASSQARGGNTIYY.

The V gene is TRBV2, the J gene TRBJ1-5; 9 bases align to TRBD1. V lost 4 bases and J lost 8; bases outside the gene matches: 9. The germline V gene has CDR1 SNHLY and CDR2 FYNNEI. This CDR3 spans 15 amino acids. The CDR3 DNA sequence: TGTGCCAGCAGTGGACTCCCGGGACAGGGCGAGCCCCAGCATTTT. Protein product: CASSGLPGQGEPQHF.

The V gene is TRBV7-9, the J gene TRBJ2-5; no clear D. Germline assignment: CDR1 SEHNR and CDR2 FQNEAQ (reference sequence). The ends were cut back, 0 bases at V and 5 bases at J, with 7 bases in the middle. This CDR3 has 13 amino acids. The CDR3 sequence: CASSLAGWETQYF. The CDR3 DNA follows: TGTGCCAGCAGCTTAGCAGGGTGGGAGACCCAGTACTTC.

V usage is TRBV15 and J usage is TRBJ1-1; D uncertain. The CDR3 consists of 15 residues. The germline gives CDR1 LNHNV, CDR2 YYDKDF (reference sequence). V was cut by 0 bases and J by 1 base, with 9 bases left in between. The CDR3 is CATSRDLRTNTEAFF. DNA for the CDR3: TGTGCCACCAGCAGAGATCTTAGAACGAACACTGAAGCTTTCTTT.

This clonotype was counted at least ten times. The V gene is TRBV7-9, the J gene TRBJ2-3; D perhaps matches TRBD2 (6 bases). Germline assignment: CDR1 SEHNR and CDR2 FQNEAQ (reference sequence). V gave up 3 bases and J gave up 5 bases, with 15 bases separating them. This CDR3 has 15 amino acids. CDR3: CASSFGWAGRDTQYF. CDR3 in DNA: TGTGCCAGCAGCTTCGGGTGGGCGGGGAGAGATACGCAGTATTTT.

V gene TRBV6-2 or TRBV6-3 combines with J gene TRBJ2-1; TRBD2 might be the D (7 bases). V lost 4 bases, J lost 3 bases, and 16 bases lay in between. Germline V gives CDR1 MNHEY, CDR2 SVGEGT. This CDR3 contains 16 residues. The CDR3, as DNA: TGTGCCAGCAGTTCCTCCGGGGGCGGGGGCTACAATGAGCAGTTCTTC. Protein sequence: CASSSSGGGGYNEQFF.

This clonotype has only one observation. This sequence joins TRBV12-3 or TRBV12-4 and TRBJ1-2, with D unresolved. The CDR3 spans 13 residues. V lost 5 bases to trimming and J lost 4 bases, with 11 bases between them. This CDR3 reads CASSQGPTYGYTF. The CDR3 DNA sequence: TGTGCCAGCAGTCAAGGACCCACCTATGGCTACACCTTC.

This clonotype has only a few counts. The chain uses TRBV9 and TRBJ1-2; D perhaps matches TRBD1 (5 bases). The germline gives CDR1 SGDLS, CDR2 YYNGEE. The CDR3 loop spans 13 amino acids. Trimming cost V 4 bases and J 8 bases, with 15 bases left between them. The CDR3 DNA is TGTGCCAGCAGCCCTGGGACCCGCCTAGGCTACACCTTC. Residues: CASSPGTRLGYTF.

This chain links TRBV7-2 with TRBJ1-1; 11 positions agree with TRBD1. CDR3 size: 16 residues. V lost 10 bases, J lost 4 bases, and 14 bases stayed unmatched. Looked up from germline, CDR1 is SGHTA and CDR2 is FQGNSA. CDR3 sequence (DNA): TGTGCCACCAGTCAGAGGACAGGGGGCGCGGGCACTGAAGCTTTCTTT. It is translated as CATSQRTGGAGTEAFF.

The rearrangement uses TRBV20-1 and TRBJ2-7, with a weak D call TRBD1 (5 bases). CDR1 is DFQATT and CDR2 is SNEGSKA in the germline V gene (reference sequence). CDR3 size: 13 residues. The CDR3 sequence is CSADSRVAYEQYF. The CDR3, as DNA: TGCAGCGCTGACAGTCGGGTAGCCTACGAGCAGTACTTC.

This clonotype was seen many times. This chain links TRBV12-3 or TRBV12-4 with TRBJ2-1; the D gene is possibly TRBD2 (7 bases). Trimming took off 7 bases at V and 10 bases at J, with 17 bases between the two ends. CDR3 length: 13 residues. The CDR3 is CASILGGGGEQFF. The CDR3 coding sequence is TGTGCCAGCATTCTAGGGGGGGGAGGCGAGCAGTTCTTC.